The rows below give T cell receptor beta chains drawn from one sample of a study of CD8 T cells in ankylosing spondylitis. TCRdb re-called the 5' RACE reads with MiXCR, one entry per CDR3 protein. The sample holds 700,000 to 850,000 distinct CDR3 sequences, 12% seen once. Sequencing was done on a sample of blood, either unsorted or a sorted T cell fraction (not recorded which). All receptors derive from a male donor with ankylosing spondylitis. CDR3s include the opening cysteine and the closing phenylalanine or tryptophan. The D gene is left open where the match is weak. Expanded clones get a size class; other rows say once, few or many, or leave the size out.

j_call,d_call,clone_size,v_call,cdr3_aa,cdr3_nt
TRBJ2-2,-,-,TRBV15,CATSRLDAGELFF,TGTGCCACCAGCAGATTGGACGCGGGGGAGCTGTTTTTT
TRBJ2-3,-,-,TRBV6-2/TRBV6-3,CASSYRRHPSTDTQYF,TGTGCCAGCAGTTACCGCAGGCATCCTAGCACAGATACGCAGTATTTT
TRBJ1-5,TRBD1,few,TRBV10-3,CAISGQGGQPQHF,TGTGCCATCAGTGGACAGGGGGGTCAGCCCCAGCATTTT
TRBJ2-7,-,few,TRBV7-3,CASSLNGITLEFYEQYF,TGTGCCAGCAGCTTAAACGGAATAACGTTAGAATTCTACGAGCAGTACTTC
TRBJ1-5,-,-,TRBV5-5,CASGEGLGNGGNQPQHF,TGTGCCAGCGGGGAGGGACTGGGAAACGGGGGCAATCAGCCCCAGCATTTT
TRBJ2-5,TRBD2,-,TRBV6-1,CASTFGAGWETQYF,TGTGCCAGCACTTTTGGAGCGGGGTGGGAGACCCAGTACTTC
TRBJ2-5,-,-,TRBV12-3/TRBV12-4,CASGRGGETQYF,TGTGCCAGCGGGAGAGGGGGGGAGACCCAGTACTTC
TRBJ2-6,-,many,TRBV29-1,CSVDLTGANVLTF,TGCAGCGTTGACCTAACAGGGGCCAACGTCCTGACTTTC
TRBJ1-6,-,few,TRBV6-2/TRBV6-3,CASSYPPRSTWNSPLHF,TGTGCCAGCAGTTACCCACCCCGGAGTACATGGAATTCACCCCTCCACTTT
TRBJ2-1,TRBD2,-,TRBV10-3,CAISSGRGEQFF,TGTGCCATCAGTAGCGGGAGGGGGGAGCAGTTCTTC
TRBJ2-3,-,many,TRBV29-1,CSVDRQRADTQYF,TGCAGCGTTGACCGACAGAGGGCAGATACGCAGTATTTT
TRBJ1-4,-,few,TRBV7-8,CASSPGITNEKLFF,TGTGCCAGCAGCCCAGGGATCACTAATGAAAAACTGTTTTTT
TRBJ1-1,-,-,TRBV10-3,CAISESENSNTEAFF,TGTGCCATCAGTGAGTCGGAGAATTCGAACACTGAAGCTTTCTTT
TRBJ1-1,-,-,TRBV9,CASSVVAEAFF,TGTGCCAGCAGCGTAGTAGCTGAAGCTTTCTTT
TRBJ1-2,TRBD1,few,TRBV20-1,CSLQGNGYTF,TGCAGCTTACAGGGGAATGGCTACACCTTC
TRBJ2-5,TRBD2,-,TRBV7-9,CASSPQGREGTQYF,TGTGCCAGCAGCCCACAGGGTCGGGAGGGGACCCAGTACTTC
TRBJ1-5,-,many,TRBV2,CASNRDARNQPQHF,TGTGCCAGTAACAGGGACGCTCGCAATCAGCCCCAGCATTTT
TRBJ2-2,-,-,TRBV5-1,CASSLLGRAGELFF,TGCGCCAGCAGCTTGCTGGGTCGGGCCGGGGAGCTGTTTTTT
TRBJ1-2,-,-,TRBV12-5,CASGRELDGYTF,TGTGCTAGTGGGAGGGAGTTGGATGGCTACACCTTC
TRBJ2-3,TRBD2,-,TRBV20-1,CSATRTSHRADTQYF,TGCAGTGCGACGAGGACTAGCCACCGGGCGGATACGCAGTATTTT
TRBJ2-3,-,many,TRBV10-3,CAISGETDTQYF,TGTGCCATCTCAGGGGAAACAGATACGCAGTATTTT
TRBJ2-2,-,-,TRBV10-3,CAISESAGPGNTGELFF,TGTGCCATCAGTGAGTCAGCAGGGCCCGGGAACACCGGGGAGCTGTTTTTT
TRBJ2-7,TRBD2,many,TRBV4-3,CASSQDLTVPGLAREQYF,TGCGCCAGCAGCCAAGATCTGACGGTCCCGGGACTAGCTAGGGAGCAGTACTTC
TRBJ2-5,-,-,TRBV7-2,CASSFRSGGVETQYF,TGTGCCAGCAGCTTCAGATCTGGGGGAGTGGAGACCCAGTACTTC
TRBJ1-2,TRBD1,few,TRBV6-5,CASSYLGQGYGYTF,TGTGCCAGCAGTTACCTGGGACAGGGCTATGGCTACACCTTC
TRBJ2-2,TRBD1,-,TRBV9,CASSVAGQGAGELFF,TGTGCCAGCAGCGTAGCTGGACAGGGGGCCGGGGAGCTGTTTTTT
TRBJ2-3,-,few,TRBV6-2/TRBV6-3,CASSYRDGIDTQYF,TGTGCCAGCAGTTACAGGGACGGCATAGATACGCAGTATTTT
TRBJ2-1,-,once,TRBV20-1,CSAKRVYNEQFF,TGCAGTGCCAAAAGGGTCTACAATGAGCAGTTCTTC
TRBJ1-4,TRBD1,-,TRBV5-5,CASSLTGTAFEKLFF,TGTGCCAGCAGCCTTACCGGGACAGCTTTCGAAAAACTGTTTTTT
TRBJ2-1,TRBD2,-,TRBV5-1,CASSFSLAGGPEGDEQFF,TGCGCCAGCAGCTTTTCACTAGCGGGAGGGCCCGAAGGCGATGAGCAGTTCTTC
TRBJ2-1,-,few,TRBV4-3,CASSQDGTGRNNEQFF,TGCGCCAGCAGCCAAGATGGCACAGGGAGAAACAATGAGCAGTTCTTC
TRBJ1-5,-,-,TRBV10-2,CARGGVGGNQPQHF,TGCGCCAGGGGAGGGGTAGGCGGCAATCAGCCCCAGCATTTT
TRBJ2-7,-,few,TRBV15,CATSRDRWGHEQYF,TGTGCCACCAGCAGAGATCGATGGGGGCACGAGCAGTACTTC
TRBJ1-1,TRBD1,-,TRBV5-1,CASSFQPWGQRANTEAFF,TGCGCCAGCAGCTTTCAGCCTTGGGGACAGAGGGCGAACACTGAAGCTTTCTTT
TRBJ2-1,-,-,TRBV7-2,CASSLRLTFNNEQFF,TGTGCCAGCAGCCTTCGGCTAACTTTCAACAATGAGCAGTTCTTC
TRBJ2-7,-,-,TRBV20-1,CSASDRQDSEYEQYF,TGCAGTGCTAGCGACAGACAGGATTCCGAATACGAGCAGTACTTC
TRBJ1-2,-,few,TRBV15,CATSRVDEPVWAGDGYTF,TGTGCCACCAGCAGAGTTGACGAGCCTGTCTGGGCAGGGGATGGCTACACCTTC
TRBJ1-5,-,once,TRBV20-1,CSAREAYNGVYSNQPQHF,TGCAGTGCTAGAGAAGCATACAACGGCGTCTATAGCAATCAGCCCCAGCATTTT
TRBJ1-2,-,many,TRBV4-3,CASSQVGIRDGYGYTF,TGCGCCAGCAGCCAAGTAGGAATCAGGGATGGGTATGGCTACACCTTC
TRBJ2-3,TRBD2,-,TRBV5-1,CASSPAGTSGFSTDTQYF,TGCGCCAGCAGCCCGGCAGGGACTAGCGGGTTCAGCACAGATACGCAGTATTTT
TRBJ2-2,TRBD2,few,TRBV15,CATSRDGREAGELFF,TGTGCCACCAGCAGAGACGGGAGGGAGGCCGGGGAGCTGTTTTTT
TRBJ2-3,-,-,TRBV6-1,CASSDKGRSTDTQYF,TGTGCCAGCAGTGATAAGGGGAGGAGCACAGATACGCAGTATTTT
TRBJ1-1,-,-,TRBV5-1,CASSLNPQNTEAFF,TGCGCCAGCAGCTTGAATCCTCAGAACACTGAAGCTTTCTTT
TRBJ2-6,-,few,TRBV4-3,CASRPQSSGANVLTF,TGCGCCAGCAGACCTCAGTCCTCTGGGGCCAACGTCCTGACTTTC
TRBJ2-7,TRBD2,few,TRBV5-1,CASSSRDYSYEQYF,TGCGCCAGCAGCTCCCGGGACTACTCCTACGAGCAGTACTTC
TRBJ2-7,-,-,TRBV20-1,CSASHDNRNPYEQYF,TGCAGTGCTTCCCATGACAACCGTAATCCCTACGAGCAGTACTTC
TRBJ2-1,TRBD1,few,TRBV4-3,CASSHGQAGVQFF,TGCGCCAGCAGCCACGGACAGGCCGGGGTGCAGTTCTTC
TRBJ2-7,TRBD1,-,TRBV11-2,CASRGPQPGQGNSMAYEQYF,TGTGCCAGCAGAGGACCTCAGCCGGGACAGGGAAATTCCATGGCCTACGAGCAGTACTTC
TRBJ2-5,TRBD1,-,TRBV28,CASSLTPGQGGGTQYF,TGTGCCAGCAGTCTCACTCCTGGACAGGGTGGGGGGACCCAGTACTTC
TRBJ2-7,-,-,TRBV20-1,CSAEVSGETYEQYF,TGCAGTGCCGAAGTTAGCGGTGAGACCTACGAGCAGTACTTC
TRBJ2-2,-,-,TRBV12-5,CASGRLGDTGELFF,TGTGCTAGTGGTCGGCTCGGAGACACCGGGGAGCTGTTTTTT
TRBJ2-7,-,many,TRBV20-1,CSAQSPYSYEQYF,TGCAGTGCACAGTCCCCCTACTCCTACGAGCAGTACTTC
TRBJ2-7,-,-,TRBV5-1,CASSMDSHSYEQYF,TGCGCCAGCAGCATGGACAGCCATTCCTACGAGCAGTACTTC